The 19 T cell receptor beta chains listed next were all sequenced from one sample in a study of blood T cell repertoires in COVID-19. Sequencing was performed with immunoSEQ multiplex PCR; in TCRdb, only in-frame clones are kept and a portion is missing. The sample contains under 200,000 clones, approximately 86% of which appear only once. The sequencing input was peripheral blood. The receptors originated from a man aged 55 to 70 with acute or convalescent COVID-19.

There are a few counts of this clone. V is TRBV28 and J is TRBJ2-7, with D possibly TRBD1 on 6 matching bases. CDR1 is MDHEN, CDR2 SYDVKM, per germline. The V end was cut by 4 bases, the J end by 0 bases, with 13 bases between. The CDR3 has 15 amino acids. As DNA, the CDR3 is TGTGCCAGCAGTTCCAACAGGGACCTCTCCTACGAGCAGTACTTC. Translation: CASSSNRDLSYEQYF.

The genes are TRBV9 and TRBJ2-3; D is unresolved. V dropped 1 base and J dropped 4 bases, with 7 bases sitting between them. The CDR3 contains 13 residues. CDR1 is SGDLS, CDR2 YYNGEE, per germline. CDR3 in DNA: TGTGCCAGCAGCGTATTCAGGTCAGATACGCAGTATTTT. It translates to CASSVFRSDTQYF.

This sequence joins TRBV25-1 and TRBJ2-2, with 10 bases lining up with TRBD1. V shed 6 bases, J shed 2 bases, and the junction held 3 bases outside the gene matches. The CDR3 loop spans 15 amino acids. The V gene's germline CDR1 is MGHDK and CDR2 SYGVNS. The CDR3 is CASSDRGLNTGELFF. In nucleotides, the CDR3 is TGTGCCAGCAGCGACAGGGGGCTTAACACCGGGGAGCTGTTTTTT.

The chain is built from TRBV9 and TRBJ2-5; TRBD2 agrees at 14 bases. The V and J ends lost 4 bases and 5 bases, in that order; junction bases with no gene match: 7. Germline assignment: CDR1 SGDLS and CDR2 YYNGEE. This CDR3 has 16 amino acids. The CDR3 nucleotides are TGTGCCAGCAGCTCGCCGACTAGCGGGAGGGGGGAGACCCAGTACTTC. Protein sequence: CASSSPTSGRGETQYF.

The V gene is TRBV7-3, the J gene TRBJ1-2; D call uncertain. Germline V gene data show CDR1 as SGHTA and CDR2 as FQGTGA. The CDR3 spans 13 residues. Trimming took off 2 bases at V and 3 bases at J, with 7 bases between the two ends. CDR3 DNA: TGTGCCAGCAGCTTAGGCGGTGACTATGGCTACACCTTC. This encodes CASSLGGDYGYTF.

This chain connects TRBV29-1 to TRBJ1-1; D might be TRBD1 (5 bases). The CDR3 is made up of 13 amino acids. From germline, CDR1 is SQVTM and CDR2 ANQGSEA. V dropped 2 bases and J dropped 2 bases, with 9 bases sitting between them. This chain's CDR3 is CSVERQSNTEAFF. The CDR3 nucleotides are TGCAGCGTTGAAAGACAGTCCAACACTGAAGCTTTCTTT.

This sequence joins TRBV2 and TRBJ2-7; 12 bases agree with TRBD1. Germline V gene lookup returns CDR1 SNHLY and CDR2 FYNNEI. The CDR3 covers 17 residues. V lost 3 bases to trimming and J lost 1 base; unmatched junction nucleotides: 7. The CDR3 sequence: CASSDSRGQGASYEQYF. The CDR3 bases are TGTGCCAGCAGTGACAGTAGGGGACAGGGGGCGTCCTACGAGCAGTACTTC.

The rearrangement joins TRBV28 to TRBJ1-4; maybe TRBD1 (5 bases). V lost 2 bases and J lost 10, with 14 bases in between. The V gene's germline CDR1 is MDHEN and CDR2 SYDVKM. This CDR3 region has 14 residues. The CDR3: CASSLAGSRAKLFF. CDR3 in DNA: TGTGCCAGCAGTTTAGCAGGGTCCCGTGCAAAACTGTTTTTT.

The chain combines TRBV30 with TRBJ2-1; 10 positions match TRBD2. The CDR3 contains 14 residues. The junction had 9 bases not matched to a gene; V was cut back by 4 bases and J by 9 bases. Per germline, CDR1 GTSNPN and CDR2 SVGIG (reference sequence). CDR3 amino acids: CAWIGLAGAGEQFF. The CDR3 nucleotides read TGTGCCTGGATTGGGCTAGCGGGAGCCGGTGAGCAGTTCTTC.

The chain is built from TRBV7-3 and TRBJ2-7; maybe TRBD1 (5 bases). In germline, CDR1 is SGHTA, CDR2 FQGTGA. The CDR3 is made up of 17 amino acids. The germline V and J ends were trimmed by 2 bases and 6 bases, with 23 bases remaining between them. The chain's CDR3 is CASSLGAGQGNTCEQYF. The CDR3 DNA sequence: TGTGCCAGCAGCTTAGGGGCTGGGCAGGGCAATACCTGCGAGCAGTACTTC.

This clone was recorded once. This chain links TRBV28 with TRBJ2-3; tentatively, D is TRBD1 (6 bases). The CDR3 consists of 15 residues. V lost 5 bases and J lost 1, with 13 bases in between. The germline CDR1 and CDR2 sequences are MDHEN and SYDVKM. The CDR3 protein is CASSLHRTGTDTQYF. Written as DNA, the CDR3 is TGTGCCAGCAGTCTCCACAGGACAGGCACAGATACGCAGTATTTT.

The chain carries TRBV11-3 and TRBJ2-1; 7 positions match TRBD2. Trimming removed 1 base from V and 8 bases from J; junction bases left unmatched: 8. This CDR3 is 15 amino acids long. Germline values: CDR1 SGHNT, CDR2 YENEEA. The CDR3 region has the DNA TGTGCCAGCAGCTTAGGAGCGGGAATAGTCGATGAGCAGTTCTTC. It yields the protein CASSLGAGIVDEQFF. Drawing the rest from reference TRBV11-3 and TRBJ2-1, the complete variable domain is EAGVVQSPRYKIIEKKQPVAFWCNPISGHNTLYWYLQNLGQGPELLIRYENEEAVDDSQLPKDRFSAERLKGVDSTLKIQPAELGDSAVYLCASSLGAGIVDEQFFGPGTRLTVL.

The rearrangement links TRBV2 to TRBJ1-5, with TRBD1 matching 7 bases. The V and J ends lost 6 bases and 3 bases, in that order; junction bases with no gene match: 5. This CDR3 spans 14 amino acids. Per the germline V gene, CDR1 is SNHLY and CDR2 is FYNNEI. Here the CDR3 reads CASRVQGYNQPQHF. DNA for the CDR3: TGTGCCAGCAGGGTACAGGGGTACAATCAGCCCCAGCATTTT.

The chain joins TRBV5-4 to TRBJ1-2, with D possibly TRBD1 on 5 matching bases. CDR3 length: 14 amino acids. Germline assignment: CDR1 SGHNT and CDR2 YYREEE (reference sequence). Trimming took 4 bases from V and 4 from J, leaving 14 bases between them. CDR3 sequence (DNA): TGTGCCAGCAGCCTGGGGACCCAGGGCTATGGCTACACCTTC. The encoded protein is CASSLGTQGYGYTF.

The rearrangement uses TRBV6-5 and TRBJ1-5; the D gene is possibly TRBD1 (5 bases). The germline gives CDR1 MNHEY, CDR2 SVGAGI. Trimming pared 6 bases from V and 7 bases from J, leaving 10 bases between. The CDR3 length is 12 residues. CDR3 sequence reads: CASRTGGQPQHF. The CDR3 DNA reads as TGTGCCAGCAGAACCGGGGGGCAGCCCCAGCATTTT.

The CDR3 sequence is CASRPSGGNYEQYF. The CDR3 nucleotides are TGTGCCAGCAGGCCTAGCGGGGGGAACTACGAGCAGTACTTC. The J gene is TRBJ2-7, the V gene TRBV7-9; 11 bases match TRBD2. The ends lost 6 bases at V and 3 bases at J; junction bases unmatched: 4. The CDR3 sequence is 14 residues long. Germline loops: CDR1 SEHNR, CDR2 FQNEAQ (reference sequence).

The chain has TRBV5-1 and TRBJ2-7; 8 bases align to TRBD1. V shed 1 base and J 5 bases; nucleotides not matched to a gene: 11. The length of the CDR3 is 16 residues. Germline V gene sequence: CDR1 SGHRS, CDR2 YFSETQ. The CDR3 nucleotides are TGCGCCAGCAGCTTGTCCCCGGGACAGGTTACCCACGAGCAGTACTTC. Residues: CASSLSPGQVTHEQYF.

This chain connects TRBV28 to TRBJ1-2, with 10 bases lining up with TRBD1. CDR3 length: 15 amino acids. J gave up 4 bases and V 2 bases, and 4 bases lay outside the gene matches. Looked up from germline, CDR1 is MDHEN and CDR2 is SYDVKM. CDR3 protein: CASSLEGQGTYGYTF. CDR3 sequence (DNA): TGTGCCAGCAGTTTAGAGGGACAGGGGACCTATGGCTACACCTTC.

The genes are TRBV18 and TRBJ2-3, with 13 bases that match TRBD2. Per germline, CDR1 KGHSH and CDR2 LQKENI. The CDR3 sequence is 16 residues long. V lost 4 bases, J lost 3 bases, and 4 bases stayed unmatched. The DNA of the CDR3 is TGTGCCAGCTCACGAGGACTAGCGGGAGAGACAGATACGCAGTATTTT. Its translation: CASSRGLAGETDTQYF.